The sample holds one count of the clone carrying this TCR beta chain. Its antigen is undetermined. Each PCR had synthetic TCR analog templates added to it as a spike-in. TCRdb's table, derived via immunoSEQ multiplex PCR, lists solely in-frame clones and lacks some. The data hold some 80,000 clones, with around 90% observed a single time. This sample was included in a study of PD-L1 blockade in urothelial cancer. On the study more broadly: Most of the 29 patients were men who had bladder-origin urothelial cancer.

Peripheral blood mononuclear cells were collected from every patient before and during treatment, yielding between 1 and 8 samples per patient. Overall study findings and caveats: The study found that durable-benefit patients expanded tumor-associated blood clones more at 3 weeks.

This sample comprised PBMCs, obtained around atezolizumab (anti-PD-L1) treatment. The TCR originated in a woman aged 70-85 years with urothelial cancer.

The CDR3 loop is CASSPLDLAGSTDTQYF. CDR3 in DNA: TGTGCCAGCTCACCACTGGACCTAGCGGGATCGACAGATACGCAGTATTTT. The J gene is TRBJ2-3, the V gene TRBV18, with 9 bases identical to TRBD2. Germline assignment: CDR1 KGHSH and CDR2 LQKENI. The CDR3 loop spans 17 amino acids. J gave up 3 bases and V 1 base, and 8 bases lay outside the gene matches.